This T cell receptor (beta chain) comes out of a study of vaccination and CD4 T cells after COVID-19. The CDR3 runs to 11 residues. The V and J ends lost 5 bases and 6 bases respectively, with 4 bases between them. Sequenced with the Oncomine TCR Beta short-read assay was DNA taken from cultured CD4+ T cells. One entry per CDR3 protein, called by TCRdb with MiXCR from the PCR reads. The table has about 15,000 distinct CDR3 sequences, roughly 50% seen once; the top ten hold 11% to 15%. Treatment specified: approximately nine-day PBMC culture with coronavirus spike peptide pools or control peptides (ViraFEST assay). Scientists separated out CD4+ T cells through negative selection following 10 days in culture. Remarks on this clonotype: What it binds is unknown.

This TCR came from a human donor who had recovered from COVID-19. Sequencing used CD4+ T cells from blood, cultured in vitro. The chain has TRBV12-3 or TRBV12-4 and TRBJ2-2; D ambiguous. The CDR3, as DNA: TGTGCCAGCAGTAGGCCCGGGGAGCTGTTTTTT. Its translation: CASSRPGELFF.